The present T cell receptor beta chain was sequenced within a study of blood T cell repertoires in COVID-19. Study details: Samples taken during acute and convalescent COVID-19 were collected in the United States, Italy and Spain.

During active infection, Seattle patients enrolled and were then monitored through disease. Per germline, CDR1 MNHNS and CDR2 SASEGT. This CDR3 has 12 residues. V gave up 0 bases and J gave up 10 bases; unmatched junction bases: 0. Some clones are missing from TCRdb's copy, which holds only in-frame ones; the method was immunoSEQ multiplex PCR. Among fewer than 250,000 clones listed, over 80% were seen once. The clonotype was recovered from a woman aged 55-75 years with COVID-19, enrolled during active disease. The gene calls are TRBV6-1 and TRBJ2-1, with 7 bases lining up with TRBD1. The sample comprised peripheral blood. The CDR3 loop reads CASSEARGEQFF. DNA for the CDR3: TGTGCCAGCAGTGAAGCCAGGGGGGAGCAGTTCTTC.